Listed here are 19 T cell receptor beta chains from one sample, sequenced in a study of high-grade serous ovarian cancer treatment subgroups (dated by TCRdb to the early 2020s). The tumor samples were collected prior to definitive surgery or chemotherapy. The library was generated by the immunoSEQ multiplex PCR assay. This is the immuneACCESS table as TCRdb keeps it, with only in-frame sequences that have V and J called. A part of the clones is gone; compared with another copy, unresolved V genes explain less than half, and the rest is unexplained. This sample holds 10,000 to 15,000 clones; just over 85% were observed only once. The ten largest clones capture around 2.7% of the sample. Specimen: tumor tissue. These receptors came from a human donor with high-grade serous ovarian cancer.

The rearrangement links TRBV15 to TRBJ2-1; possible D gene TRBD1, 6 bases. The CDR3 runs to 16 residues. V lost 6 bases and J lost 5, with 20 bases in between. The germline V gene has CDR1 LNHNV and CDR2 YYDKDF (reference sequence). The CDR3 region has the DNA TGTGCCACCAGGGAGTTAGTAACAGGGAACGACAATGAGCAGTTCTTC. Translated: CATRELVTGNDNEQFF.

This sequence joins TRBV5-4 and TRBJ2-5; D is uncertain. The V end was cut by 4 bases, the J end by 0 bases, with 10 bases between. CDR1 is SGHNT, CDR2 YYREEE, per germline (reference sequence). The CDR3 length is 14 residues. The CDR3 DNA follows: TGTGCCAGCAGCCTGGATGTAGACCAAGAGACCCAGTACTTC. Its translation is CASSLDVDQETQYF.

This chain uses TRBV6-4 with TRBJ1-5; no definite D call. Trimming took off 5 bases at V and 4 bases at J, with 12 bases between the two ends. The CDR3 is made up of 14 amino acids. Germline V CDR1 and CDR2: MRHNA, SNTAGT. CDR3 loop: CASSQDTFNQPQHF. CDR3 coding DNA: TGTGCCAGCAGTCAAGACACCTTTAATCAGCCCCAGCATTTT.

CDR3 loop: CASSLRRAGGYNEQFF. The CDR3 DNA sequence: TGTGCCAGCAGCCTCCGTCGAGCGGGGGGGTACAATGAGCAGTTCTTC. The chain joins TRBV7-2 to TRBJ2-1; 10 bases agree with TRBD2. Unmatched junction bases numbered 8, after V lost 5 bases and J lost 4 bases. There are 16 residues in the CDR3. The germline CDR1 and CDR2 sequences are SGHTA and FQGNSA.

V is TRBV5-1 and J is TRBJ1-1; D possibly corresponds to TRBD1 (5 bases). V gave up 0 bases and J gave up 6 bases, with 12 bases separating them. This CDR3 has 14 amino acids. CDR1 and CDR2 (germline): SGHRS, YFSETQ. CDR3 protein: CASSLGRDIPEAFF. The CDR3, as DNA: TGCGCCAGCAGCTTGGGCAGGGATATCCCTGAAGCTTTCTTT.

The chain is built from TRBV27 and TRBJ1-4, with no clear D. The length of the CDR3 is 14 residues. Germline V gene sequence: CDR1 MNHEY, CDR2 SMNVEV (reference sequence). The germline V and J ends were trimmed by 2 bases and 4 bases, with 8 bases remaining between them. The CDR3 here is CASSLRADNEKLFF. The CDR3 DNA sequence: TGTGCCAGCAGTTTAAGGGCAGATAATGAAAAACTGTTTTTT.

This sequence joins TRBV5-6 and TRBJ1-2, with D perhaps matching TRBD1 (6 bases). The CDR3 runs to 16 residues. Trimming cost V 4 bases and J 3 bases, with 19 bases left between them. Germline V gene sequence: CDR1 SGHDT, CDR2 YYEEEE. In nucleotides, the CDR3 is TGTGCCAGCAGCCCCCGGGACAAACGTTTCGACTATGGCTACACCTTC. As protein: CASSPRDKRFDYGYTF.

The CDR3 DNA follows: TGTGCCAGCTCCGAATGGACGGCTAGCTCCTACAATGAGCAGTTCTTC. Translating it yields CASSEWTASSYNEQFF. V gene TRBV18 combines with J gene TRBJ2-1; no clear D gene. The V end lost 6 bases, the J end lost 0 bases, and 15 bases lay between the germline ends. CDR3 size: 16 residues. Germline CDR1 and CDR2: KGHSH and LQKENI.

The V gene is TRBV6-5, the J gene TRBJ1-5; weak D call: TRBD1 (5 bases). Trimming left V 8 bases short and J 3 bases short, with 14 bases between. In germline, CDR1 is MNHEY, CDR2 SVGAGI. The length of the CDR3 is 14 residues. The CDR3 loop is CASFTGGSNQPQHF. The DNA for the CDR3 is TGTGCCAGCTTCACCGGGGGTTCCAATCAGCCCCAGCATTTT.

V gene TRBV6-5 combines with J gene TRBJ2-1; either TRBD1 or TRBD2 may fit D (5 bases each). CDR3 length: 15 amino acids. V lost 4 bases, J lost 0 bases, and 10 bases lay in between. Germline V lookup: CDR1 MNHEY, CDR2 SVGAGI. The chain's CDR3 is CASSSEGSSYNEQFF. In nucleotides, the CDR3 is TGTGCCAGCAGTTCTGAGGGGAGCTCCTACAATGAGCAGTTCTTC.

This clone was picked up a small number of times. The chain joins TRBV27 to TRBJ1-2; 9 positions match TRBD1. The CDR3 is made up of 14 amino acids. V was pared by 7 bases and J by 5 bases, with 8 bases of the junction left unmatched. Germline CDR1 reads MNHEY; CDR2 reads SMNVEV (reference sequence). The chain's CDR3 is CASNPGQGVYGYTF. The CDR3 coding sequence is TGTGCCAGCAACCCGGGACAGGGTGTTTATGGCTACACCTTC.

This sequence joins TRBV5-1 and TRBJ2-5; D possibly corresponds to TRBD2 (5 bases). This CDR3 spans 13 amino acids. The V end was cut by 4 bases, the J end by 3 bases, with 10 bases between. The germline V gene has CDR1 SGHRS and CDR2 YFSETQ. The CDR3 region is CASSPGFKETQYF. For the CDR3, the DNA is TGCGCCAGCAGCCCGGGGTTCAAAGAGACCCAGTACTTC.

V usage is TRBV15 and J usage is TRBJ1-5; possible D gene TRBD1, 5 bases. V was trimmed by 6 bases and J by 5 bases, leaving 11 bases between them. Per germline, CDR1 LNHNV and CDR2 YYDKDF (reference sequence). CDR3 size: 13 residues. The CDR3 reads CATSRQYDQPQHF. In DNA form, the CDR3 reads TGTGCCACCAGTCGACAGTACGATCAGCCCCAGCATTTT.

V usage is TRBV9 and J usage is TRBJ2-3; TRBD2 agrees at 9 bases. Germline loops: CDR1 SGDLS, CDR2 YYNGEE. CDR3 size: 16 residues. The ends lost 0 bases at V and 2 bases at J; junction bases unmatched: 4. The CDR3 DNA reads TGTGCCAGCAGCGTAGAGCTAGCGGGGCCCACAGATACGCAGTATTTT. As protein: CASSVELAGPTDTQYF.

This sequence joins TRBV11-2 and TRBJ2-2; D not certain. V was trimmed by 1 base and J by 0 bases, leaving 9 bases between them. This CDR3 region has 16 residues. Germline values: CDR1 SGHAT, CDR2 FQNNGV. The CDR3 here is CASSLGHLSNTGELFF. In DNA, the CDR3 is TGTGCCAGCAGCTTAGGGCATCTGTCGAACACCGGGGAGCTGTTTTTT.

This clone was counted a single time. The V call is TRBV28, the J call TRBJ1-1, with TRBD1 matching 9 bases. Germline CDR1 and CDR2: MDHEN and SYDVKM. The CDR3 consists of 15 residues. V lost 8 bases, J lost 1 base, and 8 bases stayed unmatched. The CDR3 loop reads CASPGQGRANTEAFF. The DNA for the CDR3 is TGTGCCAGCCCGGGACAGGGTAGGGCGAACACTGAAGCTTTCTTT.

The rearrangement uses TRBV7-9 and TRBJ1-2; D is ambiguous. The CDR3 sequence is 15 residues long. CDR1 and CDR2 from the germline V gene are SEHNR and FQNEAQ (reference sequence). The V gene lost 1 base and the J gene lost 4 bases, with 13 bases spanning the gap. CDR3 DNA: TGTGCCAGCAGCTTAGATTACGGGAAGGGCTATGGCTACACCTTC. It is translated as CASSLDYGKGYGYTF.

Remarks on this clone: At one end, the junction sequence differs from germline, possibly due to a read error. The V and J genes are TRBV7-2 and TRBJ2-5, with a weak D call TRBD1 (7 bases). The CDR3 sequence is 16 residues long. The germline CDR1 and CDR2 sequences are SGHTA and FQGNSA. DNA for the CDR3: TGTGCCAGCAGCCTAGCGCCGACAGGGTCGGGAGAGACCCAGTACTTC. Protein sequence: CASSLAPTGSGETQYF.

V usage is TRBV11-2 and J usage is TRBJ2-5; tentatively, D is TRBD2 (5 bases). The V gene's germline CDR1 is SGHAT and CDR2 FQNNGV. Deletions cut 2 bases from V and 4 bases from J, with 14 bases between. This CDR3 has 15 amino acids. The CDR3 protein is CASSLRVAGAETQYF. In nucleotides, the CDR3 is TGTGCCAGCAGCTTAAGGGTGGCGGGTGCAGAGACCCAGTACTTC.